This T cell receptor beta chain was obtained from a study of T cell repertoires in cytomegalovirus infection. Trimming cost V 4 bases and J 6 bases, with 13 bases left between them. The CDR3 covers 13 residues. Germline V gene data show CDR1 as SQVTM and CDR2 as ANQGSEA. This clonotype was observed a few times. Its target is not known. TCRdb ran MiXCR on the reads and lists one entry per CDR3 protein. The sample contains some 350,000 distinct CDR3 sequences, around 18% of which appear only once. Notes on the study in general: Cumulative frequency of public TCR beta families picked out carriers of CMV plus the relevant HLA.

The sample was PBMCs. The V call is TRBV29-1, the J call TRBJ2-1, with D perhaps matching TRBD1 or TRBD2 (5 bases each). The sequence derives from a human donor in good health (CMV status not recorded). Some clones in this sample may be carry-over from other donors' samples. For the CDR3, the DNA is TGCAGCGTTGGGGACCTTCTCTTCAATGAGCAGTTCTTC. This sequence encodes CSVGDLLFNEQFF.